Included here is one T cell receptor beta chain sequence, with context. Its target is not known. Donors consisted of healthy bone marrow donors. V dropped 4 bases and J dropped 8 bases, with 15 bases sitting between them. From germline, CDR1 is ENHRY and CDR2 SYGVKD. The CDR3 is 14 amino acids. The data stem from a study of cytomegalovirus exposure and HLA in healthy donors. Study conclusions and caveats: The authors reported that TCR beta sequences could predict HLA-A and HLA-B alleles. These predictions were accurate for most subjects in the first cohort. Specificity for CMV antigens was confirmed in vitro for a few of the CMV-associated chains. In the analysis, some V segments, TRBV6-2 and TRBV6-3 included, were excluded as indistinguishable.

PCR employed 60 Vbeta and 13 Jbeta primers. Sequencing used immunoSEQ multiplex PCR; TCRdb keeps in-frame clones, though not all of them. The top ten hold approximately 2.8% of the sample, which has about 90,000 clones, 79% seen once. This TCR was sampled from a man under 40 in good health and CMV-seronegative. The sample taken for sequencing was PBMCs. V usage is TRBV10-3 and J usage is TRBJ2-4, with D perhaps matching TRBD2 (5 bases). CDR3 nucleotides: TGTGCCATCAGTGGTGATCCCTTGGGAGACATTCAGTACTTC. Protein: CAISGDPLGDIQYF.